The clone carrying this TCR beta chain showed up just a few times. This sample was taken from a study of T-cell reconstitution after alpha-beta-depleted transplantation in children. Trimming removed 3 bases from V and 7 bases from J, with 10 bases in between. There are 14 residues in the CDR3. The germline CDR1 and CDR2 sequences are MGHDK and SYGVNS. Unique molecular identifiers were incorporated into the prepared TCRbeta library. MiXCR, applied by TCRdb to the PCR reads, yields one record per CDR3 protein. The table lists over 300,000 distinct CDR3 sequences, 10% of them singletons. Sequencing was performed on PBMCs from the stem cell graft donor, taken from the stem cell graft. This chain connects TRBV25-1 to TRBJ1-6, with unresolved D. This sequence was found in a human donor who donated a stem cell graft to a child with acute lymphoblastic leukemia. The DNA for the CDR3 is TGTGCCAGCAGTGATGCGGGTTTCAATTCACCCCTCCACTTT. Translating gives CASSDAGFNSPLHF.